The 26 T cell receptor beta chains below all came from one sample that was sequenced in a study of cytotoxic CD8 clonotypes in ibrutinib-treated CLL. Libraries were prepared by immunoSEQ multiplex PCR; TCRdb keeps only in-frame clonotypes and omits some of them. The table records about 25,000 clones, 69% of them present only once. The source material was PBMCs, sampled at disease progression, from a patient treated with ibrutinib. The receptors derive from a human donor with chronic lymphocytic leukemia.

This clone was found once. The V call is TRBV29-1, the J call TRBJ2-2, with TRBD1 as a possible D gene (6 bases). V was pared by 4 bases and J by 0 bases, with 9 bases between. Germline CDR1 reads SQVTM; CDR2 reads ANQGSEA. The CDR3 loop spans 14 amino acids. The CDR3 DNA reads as TGCAGCGTTGGGACAGTAGCGAACACCGGGGAGCTGTTTTTT. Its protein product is CSVGTVANTGELFF.

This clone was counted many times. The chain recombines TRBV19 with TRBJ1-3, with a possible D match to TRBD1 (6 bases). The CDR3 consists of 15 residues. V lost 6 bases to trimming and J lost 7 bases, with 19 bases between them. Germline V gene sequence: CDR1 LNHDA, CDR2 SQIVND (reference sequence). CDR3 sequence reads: CASSLTDRIRNTIYF. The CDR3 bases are TGTGCCAGTAGCCTTACCGACAGGATTAGGAACACCATATATTTT.

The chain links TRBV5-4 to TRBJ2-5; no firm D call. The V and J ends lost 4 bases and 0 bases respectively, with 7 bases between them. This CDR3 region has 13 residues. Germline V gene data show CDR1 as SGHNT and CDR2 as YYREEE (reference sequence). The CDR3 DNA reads TGTGCCAGCAGCGGACGGGACCAAGAGACCCAGTACTTC. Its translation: CASSGRDQETQYF.

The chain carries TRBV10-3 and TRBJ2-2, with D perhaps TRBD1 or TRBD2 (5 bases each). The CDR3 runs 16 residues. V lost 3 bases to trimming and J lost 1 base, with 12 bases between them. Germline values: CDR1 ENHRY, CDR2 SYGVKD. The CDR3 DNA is TGTGCCATCAGTGACTCCGGGACGGTGAACACCGGGGAGCTGTTTTTT. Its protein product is CAISDSGTVNTGELFF.

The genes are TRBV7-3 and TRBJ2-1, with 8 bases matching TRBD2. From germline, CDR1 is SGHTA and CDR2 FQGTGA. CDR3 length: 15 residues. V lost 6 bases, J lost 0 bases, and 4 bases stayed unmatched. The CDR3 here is CASSIAGNSYNEQFF. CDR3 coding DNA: TGTGCCAGCAGTATAGCGGGGAACTCCTACAATGAGCAGTTCTTC.

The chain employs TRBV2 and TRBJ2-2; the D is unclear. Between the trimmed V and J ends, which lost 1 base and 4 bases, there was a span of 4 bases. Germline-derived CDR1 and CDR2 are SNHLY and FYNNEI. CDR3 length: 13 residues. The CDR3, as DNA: TGTGCCAGCAGTGAAGGCTCCACCGGGGAGCTGTTTTTT. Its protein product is CASSEGSTGELFF. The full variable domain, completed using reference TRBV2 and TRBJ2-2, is EPEVTQTPSHQVTQMGQEVILRCVPISNHLYFYWYRQILGQKVEFLVSFYNNEISEKSEIFDDQFSVERPDGSNFTLKIRSTKLEDSAMYFCASSEGSTGELFFGEGSRLTVL.

The CDR3 nucleotides read TGTGCCAGCAGTCTAAATAGGGCAGGGCAACTATATGGCTACACCTTC. It yields the protein CASSLNRAGQLYGYTF. This chain uses TRBV27 with TRBJ1-2, with a tentative D call TRBD1 (5 bases). Germline lookup yields CDR1 MNHEY and CDR2 SMNVEV (reference sequence). The CDR3 contains 16 residues. V dropped 5 bases and J dropped 5 bases, with 21 bases sitting between them.

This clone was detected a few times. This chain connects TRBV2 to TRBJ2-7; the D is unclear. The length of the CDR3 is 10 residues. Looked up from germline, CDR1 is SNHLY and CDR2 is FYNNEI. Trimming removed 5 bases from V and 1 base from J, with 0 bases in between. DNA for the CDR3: TGTGCCAGCAGTTCCTACGAGCAGTACTTC. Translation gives CASSSYEQYF.

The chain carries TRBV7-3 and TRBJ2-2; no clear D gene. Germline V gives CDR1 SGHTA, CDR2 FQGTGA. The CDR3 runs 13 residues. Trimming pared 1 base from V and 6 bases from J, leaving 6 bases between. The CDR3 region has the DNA TGTGCCAGCAGCTTAATAGGAGCCGGGGAGCTGTTTTTT. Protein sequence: CASSLIGAGELFF.

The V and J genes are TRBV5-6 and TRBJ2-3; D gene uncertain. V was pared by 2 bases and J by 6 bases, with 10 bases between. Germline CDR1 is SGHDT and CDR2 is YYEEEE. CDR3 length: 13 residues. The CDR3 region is CASSLQLSDTQYF. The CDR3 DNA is TGTGCCAGCAGCTTACAATTATCGGATACGCAGTATTTT.

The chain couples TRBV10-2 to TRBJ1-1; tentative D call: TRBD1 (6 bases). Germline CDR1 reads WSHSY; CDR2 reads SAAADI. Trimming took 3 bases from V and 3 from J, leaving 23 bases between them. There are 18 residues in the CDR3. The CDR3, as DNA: TGCGCCAGCAGTGAATACAAGTACAGAGGTAGGGGGTACACTGAAGCTTTCTTT. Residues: CASSEYKYRGRGYTEAFF.

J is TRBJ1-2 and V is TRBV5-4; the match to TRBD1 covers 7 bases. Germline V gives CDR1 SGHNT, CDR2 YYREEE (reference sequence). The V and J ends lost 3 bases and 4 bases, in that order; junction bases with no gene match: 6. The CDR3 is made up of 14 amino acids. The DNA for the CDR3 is TGTGCCAGCAGCTCGGACGGGACAGTCTATGGCTACACCTTC. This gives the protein CASSSDGTVYGYTF.

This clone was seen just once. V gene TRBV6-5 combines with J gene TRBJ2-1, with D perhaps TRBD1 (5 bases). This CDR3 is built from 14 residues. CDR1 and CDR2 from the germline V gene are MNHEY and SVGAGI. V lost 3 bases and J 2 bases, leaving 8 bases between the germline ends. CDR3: CASSYQTAYNEQFF. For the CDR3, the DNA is TGTGCCAGCAGTTATCAGACAGCCTACAATGAGCAGTTCTTC.

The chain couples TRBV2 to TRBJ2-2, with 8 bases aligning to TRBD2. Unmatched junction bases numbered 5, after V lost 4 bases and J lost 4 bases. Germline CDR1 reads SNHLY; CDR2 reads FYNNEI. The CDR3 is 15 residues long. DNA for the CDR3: TGTGCCAGCAGTGGTGTTAGCGGGGCCACCGGGGAGCTGTTTTTT. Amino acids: CASSGVSGATGELFF.

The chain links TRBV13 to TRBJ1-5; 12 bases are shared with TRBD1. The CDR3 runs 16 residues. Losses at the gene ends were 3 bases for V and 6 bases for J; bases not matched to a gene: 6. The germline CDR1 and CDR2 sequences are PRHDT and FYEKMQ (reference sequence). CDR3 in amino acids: CASSFTGQGASQPQHF. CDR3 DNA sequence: TGTGCCAGCAGCTTTACGGGACAGGGGGCGAGTCAGCCCCAGCATTTT.

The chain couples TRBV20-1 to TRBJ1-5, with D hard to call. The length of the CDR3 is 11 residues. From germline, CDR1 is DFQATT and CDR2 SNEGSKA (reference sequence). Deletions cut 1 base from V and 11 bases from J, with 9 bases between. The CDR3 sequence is CSARVGGAQHF. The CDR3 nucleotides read TGCAGTGCTAGAGTGGGTGGTGCCCAGCATTTT.

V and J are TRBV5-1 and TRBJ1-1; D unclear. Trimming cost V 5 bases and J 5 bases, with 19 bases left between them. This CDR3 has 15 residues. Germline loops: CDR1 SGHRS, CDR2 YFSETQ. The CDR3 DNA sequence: TGCGCCAGCAGTTATGGAGGGTGGCAGGAGACTGAAGCTTTCTTT. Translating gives CASSYGGWQETEAFF.

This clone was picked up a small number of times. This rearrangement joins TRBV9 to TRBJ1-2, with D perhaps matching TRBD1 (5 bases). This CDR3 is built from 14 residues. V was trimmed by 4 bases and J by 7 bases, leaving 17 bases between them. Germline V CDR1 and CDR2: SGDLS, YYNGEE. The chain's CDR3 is CASSIGTPGPGYTF. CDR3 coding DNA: TGTGCCAGCAGCATTGGGACCCCAGGGCCTGGCTACACCTTC.

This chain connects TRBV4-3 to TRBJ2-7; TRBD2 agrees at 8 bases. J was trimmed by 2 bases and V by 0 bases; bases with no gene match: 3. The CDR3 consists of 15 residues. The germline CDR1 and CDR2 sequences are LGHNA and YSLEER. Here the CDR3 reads CASSQDSGVTYEQYF. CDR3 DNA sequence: TGCGCCAGCAGCCAAGATAGCGGGGTAACCTACGAGCAGTACTTC.

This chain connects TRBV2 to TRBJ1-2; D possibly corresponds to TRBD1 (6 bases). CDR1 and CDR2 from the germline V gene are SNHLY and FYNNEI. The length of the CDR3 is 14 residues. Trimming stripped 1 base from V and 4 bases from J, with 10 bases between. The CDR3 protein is CASSEGTVFYGYTF. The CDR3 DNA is TGTGCCAGCAGTGAAGGGACAGTCTTCTATGGCTACACCTTC.

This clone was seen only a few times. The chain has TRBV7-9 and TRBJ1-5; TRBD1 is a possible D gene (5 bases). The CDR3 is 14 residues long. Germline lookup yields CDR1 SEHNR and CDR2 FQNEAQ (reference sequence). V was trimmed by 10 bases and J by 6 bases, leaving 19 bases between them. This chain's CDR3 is CAIQQGGEGQPQHF. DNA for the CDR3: TGTGCCATCCAGCAGGGAGGGGAAGGTCAGCCCCAGCATTTT.

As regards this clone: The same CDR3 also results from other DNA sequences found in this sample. DNA for the CDR3: TGTGCCATCAGTGAGCAGGACAGGGGGAGCACAGATACGCAGTATTTT. This sequence encodes CAISEQDRGSTDTQYF. The genes are TRBV10-3 and TRBJ2-3; 10 nucleotides agree with TRBD1. V shed 2 bases and J 0 bases; nucleotides not matched to a gene: 2. This CDR3 spans 16 amino acids. Germline CDR1 ENHRY, CDR2 SYGVKD.

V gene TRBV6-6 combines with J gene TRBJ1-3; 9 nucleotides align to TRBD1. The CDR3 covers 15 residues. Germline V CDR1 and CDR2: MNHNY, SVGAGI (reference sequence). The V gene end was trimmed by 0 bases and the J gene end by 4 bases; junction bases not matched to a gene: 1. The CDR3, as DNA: TGTGCCAGCAGTTACTCGGGGACAGGGGGAAACACCATATATTTT. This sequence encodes CASSYSGTGGNTIYF.

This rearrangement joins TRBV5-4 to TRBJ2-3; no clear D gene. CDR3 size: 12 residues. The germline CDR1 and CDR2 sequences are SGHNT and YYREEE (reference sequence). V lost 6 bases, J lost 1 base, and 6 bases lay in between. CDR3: CASNRGTDTQYF. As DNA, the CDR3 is TGTGCCAGCAACCGAGGCACAGATACGCAGTATTTT.

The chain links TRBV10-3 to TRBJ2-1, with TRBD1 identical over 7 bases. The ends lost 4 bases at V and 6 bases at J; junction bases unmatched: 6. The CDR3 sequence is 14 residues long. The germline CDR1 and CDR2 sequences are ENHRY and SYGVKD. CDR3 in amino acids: CAISVQGSVNEQFF. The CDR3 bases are TGTGCCATCAGTGTACAGGGGTCCGTCAATGAGCAGTTCTTC.

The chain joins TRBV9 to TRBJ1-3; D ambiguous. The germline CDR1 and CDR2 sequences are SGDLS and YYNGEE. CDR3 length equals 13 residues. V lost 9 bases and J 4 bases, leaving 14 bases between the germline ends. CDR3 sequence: CATPSPGGNTIYF. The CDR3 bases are TGTGCCACCCCCTCGCCGGGAGGAAACACCATATATTTT.